This T cell receptor (beta chain) is from a study of metastatic and nonmetastatic thyroid tumors. Study at large: Patients with malignant and benign thyroid disease provided blood and tumor or nodule tissue, whose repertoires were compared. Study-wide results and limits: The reported finding was significantly higher TCR beta diversity in malignant thyroid tumors relative to benign nodules, in blood and tumor.

The sample holds many counts of this clone. Antigen specificity is unknown. Among the patients, none had received any treatment before thyroid surgery. V was clipped by 1 base and J by 7 bases, with 5 bases between them. The CDR3 covers 12 residues. The V gene's germline CDR1 is WNHNN and CDR2 SYGVQD (reference sequence). Per the study methods: Using the CDR3 differences seen across clinicopathological groups, the authors built a distant-metastasis classifier for papillary thyroid cancer, which was meant to discriminate distant-metastatic patients. TCRdb re-processed the PCR reads through MiXCR. TCRdb, not the original authors, processed these V and J calls. The sample carries 20,000 to 25,000 clones, about a fifth recorded once.

Sample: blood. The genes are TRBV10-1 and TRBJ1-5; D call uncertain. The receptor's source is a female donor with papillary thyroid cancer or a benign thyroid nodule (not recorded which). Some clones in this sample may be carry-over from other donors' samples. CDR3 amino acids: CASSEFGQPQHF. The DNA for the CDR3 is TGCGCCAGCAGTGAGTTTGGGCAGCCCCAGCATTTT.